Below are 30 T cell receptor beta chains sequenced from a single sample in a study of T cells after yellow fever vaccination. One entry per CDR3 protein, called by TCRdb with MiXCR from the 5' RACE reads. The table shows more than 35,000 distinct CDR3 sequences, with about 6.8% occurring only once. The specimen comprised CD8+ T cells not binding an NS4B(214-222) dextramer, sorted from PBMCs, sampled 45 days after the yellow fever booster vaccination. The source is a man aged 30-40 years who received the YFV17D yellow fever vaccine.

As for this clonotype: A much larger clone is a single base away; this may be a read error. The V gene is TRBV5-6, the J gene TRBJ2-7; D unclear. Looked up from germline, CDR1 is SGHDT and CDR2 is YYEEEE. V was trimmed by 2 bases and J by 3 bases, leaving 9 bases between them. The CDR3 is 13 amino acids. The CDR3 DNA reads TGTGCCAGCAGCTTAAGTCTAGTCTACGAGCAGTACTTC. Its translation is CASSLSLVYEQYF.

This clonotype was seen ten or more times. This chain links TRBV6-5 with TRBJ2-3; no firm D call. The germline V gene encodes CDR1 MNHEY and CDR2 SVGAGI. Trimming took 10 bases from V and 6 from J, leaving 11 bases between them. The length of the CDR3 is 11 residues. The CDR3 spells CATRVSDTQYF. The CDR3 DNA reads as TGTGCCACTCGGGTGTCCGATACGCAGTATTTT.

This clonotype showed up many times. The rearrangement joins TRBV15 to TRBJ2-5, with 9 bases fitting TRBD2. This CDR3 region has 16 residues. The germline V gene encodes CDR1 LNHNV and CDR2 YYDKDF (reference sequence). V was clipped by 1 base and J by 4 bases; unmatched bases: 7. DNA of the CDR3: TGTGCCACCAGCAGAGTTACAGCGGGAGGAGGAGAGACCCAGTACTTC. Translated: CATSRVTAGGGETQYF. Variable domain in full (rest from reference TRBV15 and TRBJ2-5): DAMVIQNPRYQVTQFGKPVTLSCSQTLNHNVMYWYQQKSSQAPKLLFHYYDKDFNNEADTPDNFQSRRPNTSFCFLDIRSPGLGDTAMYLCATSRVTAGGGETQYFGPGTRLLVL.

This clonotype was seen many times. This rearrangement joins TRBV12-3 or TRBV12-4 to TRBJ2-1; 9 positions match TRBD2. With 5 bases clipped from V and 8 bases from J, the junction kept 7 bases outside the gene matches. This CDR3 comprises 14 residues. CDR3 amino acids: CASSTAGGGDEQFF. For the CDR3, the DNA is TGTGCCAGCAGTACAGCGGGAGGAGGGGATGAGCAGTTCTTC.

The rearrangement joins TRBV9 to TRBJ2-7; TRBD1 matches at 7 bases. V shed 4 bases and J 3 bases; nucleotides not matched to a gene: 10. Germline-derived CDR1 and CDR2 are SGDLS and YYNGEE. The CDR3 is 15 amino acids. CDR3 region: CASSPSGTENYEQYF. For the CDR3, the DNA is TGTGCCAGCAGCCCTTCCGGGACAGAAAACTACGAGCAGTACTTC. Full variable domain (outside the CDR3, taken from reference TRBV9 and TRBJ2-7): DSGVTQTPKHLITATGQRVTLRCSPRSGDLSVYWYQQSLDQGLQFLIQYYNGEERAKGNILERFSAQQFPDLHSELNLSSLELGDSALYFCASSPSGTENYEQYFGPGTRLTVT.

This clonotype was seen at least ten times. The J gene is TRBJ2-7, the V gene TRBV27; tentative D call: TRBD2 (5 bases). CDR1 and CDR2 (germline): MNHEY, SMNVEV (reference sequence). The V end was cut by 7 bases, the J end by 2 bases, with 12 bases between. This CDR3 has 13 residues. The CDR3 here is CASIGVIPYEQYF. The CDR3 bases are TGTGCCAGCATCGGGGTCATCCCCTACGAGCAGTACTTC.

This clonotype was counted many times. CDR3 region: CASSSGSGGELFF. CDR3 sequence (DNA): TGTGCCAGCTCTAGCGGGAGCGGCGGGGAGCTGTTTTTT. The chain couples TRBV5-4 to TRBJ2-2, with 10 positions matching TRBD2. With 7 bases clipped from V and 7 bases from J, the junction kept 4 bases outside the gene matches. This CDR3 is 13 amino acids long. Germline CDR1 and CDR2: SGHNT and YYREEE (reference sequence).

This clonotype was detected many times. The chain links TRBV29-1 to TRBJ2-4; D is perhaps TRBD1 (6 bases). Germline V gives CDR1 SQVTM, CDR2 ANQGSEA. Trimming took 6 bases from V and 6 from J, leaving 15 bases between them. The CDR3 is 13 amino acids. The CDR3 nucleotides read TGCAGCGTCTGGGACATGGGTGGAAACATTCAGTACTTC. Translation: CSVWDMGGNIQYF.

In its sample, this clonotype was seen many times. J is TRBJ2-7 and V is TRBV20-1; 9 bases match TRBD1. The CDR3 loop spans 13 amino acids. Germline CDR1 and CDR2: DFQATT and SNEGSKA (reference sequence). J lost 4 bases, V lost 6 bases, and 7 bases had no gene match. CDR3 DNA: TGCAGTGCAATCGACAGGGGGAATTACGAGCAGTACTTC. This translates into CSAIDRGNYEQYF.

J is TRBJ1-1 and V is TRBV5-4; 8 positions match TRBD1. CDR3 length: 14 amino acids. V shed 3 bases and J 3 bases; nucleotides not matched to a gene: 4. The V gene's germline CDR1 is SGHNT and CDR2 YYREEE (reference sequence). Written as DNA, the CDR3 is TGTGCCAGCAGCTCAGGACAGGGTTACACTGAAGCTTTCTTT. Translation gives CASSSGQGYTEAFF.

V and J are TRBV5-1 and TRBJ2-1; possible D gene TRBD2, 6 bases. CDR3 length: 15 residues. Germline lookup yields CDR1 SGHRS and CDR2 YFSETQ. The germline V and J ends were trimmed by 3 bases and 0 bases, with 10 bases remaining between them. CDR3 in DNA: TGCGCCAGCAGCTACGGGAGCAGCTCCTACAATGAGCAGTTCTTC. As protein: CASSYGSSSYNEQFF.

The chain links TRBV30 to TRBJ2-7; D ambiguous. V was cut by 1 base and J by 1 base, with 2 bases left in between. Germline V lookup: CDR1 GTSNPN, CDR2 SVGIG (reference sequence). This CDR3 has 11 amino acids. CDR3 region: CAWSDSYEQYF. CDR3 coding DNA: TGTGCCTGGAGTGATTCCTACGAGCAGTACTTC.

This clonotype was detected ten times or more. The genes are TRBV9 and TRBJ1-1; perhaps TRBD1 as D (5 bases). The CDR3 contains 16 residues. The germline gives CDR1 SGDLS, CDR2 YYNGEE. V lost 0 bases to trimming and J lost 3 bases, with 15 bases between them. CDR3 nucleotide sequence: TGTGCCAGCAGCGTAGCCCCGCCAGGGAGATACACTGAAGCTTTCTTT. This encodes CASSVAPPGRYTEAFF.

This clonotype was picked up many times. This sequence joins TRBV21-1 and TRBJ2-7; whether TRBD1, the table's D call, matches the DNA was not checked. TRBV21-1 is a pseudogene segment. This CDR3 has 15 residues. CDR3 protein: CASSKRGGTAYEQYF. The CDR3 region has the DNA TGTGCCAGCAGCAAAAGGGGCGGAACAGCCTACGAGCAGTACTTC.

By frequency in the sample, this clonotype is medium-sized. The V and J genes are TRBV29-1 and TRBJ2-7; D possibly uses TRBD1 or TRBD2 (6 bases each). The CDR3 length is 12 residues. Per the germline V gene, CDR1 is SQVTM and CDR2 is ANQGSEA. V gave up 6 bases and J gave up 0 bases, with 9 bases separating them. CDR3 DNA: TGCAGCGTGCGGGACAACTCCTACGAGCAGTACTTC. It yields the protein CSVRDNSYEQYF.

V and J are TRBV4-2 and TRBJ2-1, with D hard to call. V was trimmed by 1 base and J by 1 base, leaving 11 bases between them. CDR1 LGHNA and CDR2 YNFKEQ come from the germline V gene. This CDR3 contains 16 residues. The CDR3 region is CASSQGLGASYNEQFF. The CDR3 DNA sequence: TGTGCCAGCAGCCAAGGTCTAGGCGCGTCCTACAATGAGCAGTTCTTC.

This clonotype was observed at least ten times. The chain recombines TRBV4-3 with TRBJ2-7; a possible D gene is TRBD1 (5 bases). This CDR3 has 13 residues. From germline, CDR1 is LGHNA and CDR2 YSLEER. Trimming removed 3 bases from V and 2 bases from J, with 8 bases in between. The CDR3 DNA reads as TGCGCCAGCAGCCAGGCAGGGACCTACGAGCAGTACTTC. This translates into CASSQAGTYEQYF.

In its sample, this clonotype was seen a few times. The chain has TRBV30 and TRBJ2-1; D call uncertain. Germline loops: CDR1 GTSNPN, CDR2 SVGIG (reference sequence). The CDR3 extends over 11 amino acids. V lost 8 bases and J 8 bases, leaving 13 bases between the germline ends. This chain's CDR3 is CARQANDEQFF. CDR3 bases: TGTGCCCGTCAAGCGAACGATGAGCAGTTCTTC. Drawing the rest from reference TRBV30 and TRBJ2-1, the complete variable domain is SQTIHQWPATLVQPVGSPLSLECTVEGTSNPNLYWYRQAAGRGLQLLFYSVGIGQISSEVPQNLSASRPQDRQFILSSKKLLLSDSGFYLCARQANDEQFFGPGTRLTVL.

The sample holds many counts of this clonotype. The chain joins TRBV7-8 to TRBJ2-6, with D unresolved. The CDR3 is made up of 15 amino acids. Between the trimmed V and J ends, which lost 4 bases and 0 bases, there was a span of 7 bases. Germline V lookup: CDR1 SGHVS, CDR2 FQNEAQ. The CDR3 bases are TGTGCCAGCAGCTATGGTGGCTCTGGGGCCAACGTCCTGACTTTC. Translated, it gives CASSYGGSGANVLTF.

In its sample, this clonotype was seen many times. V is TRBV6-5 and J is TRBJ1-4; D ambiguous. The germline V gene has CDR1 MNHEY and CDR2 SVGAGI. V shed 0 bases and J shed 7 bases, with 15 bases lying between them. The CDR3 extends over 16 amino acids. The CDR3 spells CASSYSLPQLGEKLFF. For the CDR3, the DNA is TGTGCCAGCAGTTACTCACTCCCCCAACTTGGTGAAAAACTGTTTTTT.

This chain joins TRBV9 and TRBJ1-1; 7 nucleotides align to TRBD1. The germline CDR1 and CDR2 sequences are SGDLS and YYNGEE. The J segment lost 6 bases and the V segment lost 4 bases, leaving 15 bases of the junction unmatched. This CDR3 spans 16 amino acids. The chain's CDR3 is CASSPGGGAGGAEAFF. The CDR3 DNA reads TGTGCCAGCAGCCCTGGAGGCGGGGCAGGGGGGGCTGAAGCTTTCTTT. Looking up the rest from reference TRBV9 and TRBJ1-1 gives the full variable domain: DSGVTQTPKHLITATGQRVTLRCSPRSGDLSVYWYQQSLDQGLQFLIQYYNGEERAKGNILERFSAQQFPDLHSELNLSSLELGDSALYFCASSPGGGAGGAEAFFGQGTRLTVV.

This clonotype was found many times. This chain joins TRBV28 and TRBJ2-7; TRBD2 agrees at 8 bases. The germline V gene has CDR1 MDHEN and CDR2 SYDVKM. With 6 bases clipped from V and 2 bases from J, the junction kept 12 bases outside the gene matches. This CDR3 region has 16 residues. CDR3 coding DNA: TGTGCCAGCAGCCTCCTCGCCGGGAGGGCGGCCTACGAGCAGTACTTC. It translates to CASSLLAGRAAYEQYF.

At least ten counts were recorded for this clonotype. The gene calls are TRBV14 and TRBJ2-7; D remains unclear. Germline assignment: CDR1 SGHDN and CDR2 FVKESK. The CDR3 contains 14 residues. Trimming removed 0 bases at V and 4 bases at J, with 10 bases between. CDR3 DNA: TGTGCCAGCAGCCAAGAGGGTGGTCCTTACGAGCAGTACTTC. Its protein product is CASSQEGGPYEQYF.

This clonotype was seen repeatedly, ten times or more. The rearrangement links TRBV7-9 to TRBJ2-1; D possibly corresponds to TRBD1 (6 bases). V was shortened by 8 bases and J by 13 bases, with 12 bases between the two germline ends. The CDR3 totals 10 residues. In germline, CDR1 is SEHNR, CDR2 FQNEAQ (reference sequence). CDR3 sequence (DNA): TGTGCCAGCGCCTCAGGGGTCCAGTTCTTC. Translated: CASASGVQFF.

In this sample, this clonotype turned up many times. The J gene is TRBJ2-2, the V gene TRBV6-2 or TRBV6-3; TRBD2 aligns across 12 bases. CDR3 length: 14 residues. J was trimmed by 13 bases and V by 0 bases; bases with no gene match: 3. Per the germline V gene, CDR1 is MNHEY and CDR2 is SVGEGT. The CDR3 DNA is TGTGCCAGCAGTTACTCCCCACTAGCGGGAGGGCTGTTTTTT. Translation gives CASSYSPLAGGLFF.

This clonotype was observed a handful of times. V usage is TRBV23-1 and J usage is TRBJ2-7; TRBD1 might be the D (5 bases). TRBV23-1 is reported as an ORF; its role is uncertain. This CDR3 region has 17 residues. The ends were cut back, 5 bases at V and 0 bases at J, with 20 bases in the middle. The CDR3 spells CASSKGLTDGISYEQYF. The DNA of the CDR3 is TGCGCCAGCAGTAAGGGGCTGACGGACGGTATCTCCTACGAGCAGTACTTC.

This clonotype was observed many times. The chain combines TRBV11-2 with TRBJ2-7; 7 nucleotides match TRBD2. From germline, CDR1 is SGHAT and CDR2 FQNNGV. After removal of 2 bases from V and 3 bases from J, the junction contained 7 bases not matched to a gene. The CDR3 covers 15 residues. The CDR3 sequence: CASSLSGAGSYEQYF. CDR3 bases: TGTGCCAGCAGCTTAAGTGGAGCGGGAAGCTACGAGCAGTACTTC.

Ten or more counts support this clonotype. The genes are TRBV7-9 and TRBJ2-7, with D perhaps TRBD1 (6 bases). With 6 bases removed from V and 7 bases from J, the gap between germline ends came to 19 bases. CDR1 is SEHNR and CDR2 is FQNEAQ in the germline V gene (reference sequence). The CDR3 covers 14 residues. CDR3 protein: CASSRDTEQWEQYF. CDR3 coding DNA: TGTGCCAGCAGTCGGGACACCGAACAGTGGGAGCAGTACTTC.

The V call is TRBV7-6, the J call TRBJ2-7, with 9 nucleotides matching TRBD1. The V gene's germline CDR1 is SGHVS and CDR2 FNYEAQ. CDR3 size: 15 residues. Trimming at V came to 4 bases and at J to 0 bases, leaving 4 bases not matched to a gene. CDR3 loop: CASSSDRGDSYEQYF. DNA of the CDR3: TGTGCCAGCAGCTCGGACAGGGGCGACTCCTACGAGCAGTACTTC.

This clonotype was observed at least ten times. CDR3 DNA sequence: TGCAGCGTTGAAAGCCGGCAGGGGTTCGAGCAGTACTTC. Translating gives CSVESRQGFEQYF. The V gene is TRBV29-1, the J gene TRBJ2-7; a possible D gene is TRBD1 (6 bases). Germline V CDR1 and CDR2: SQVTM, ANQGSEA. The CDR3 is 13 residues long. V was shortened by 2 bases and J by 6 bases, with 14 bases between the two germline ends.